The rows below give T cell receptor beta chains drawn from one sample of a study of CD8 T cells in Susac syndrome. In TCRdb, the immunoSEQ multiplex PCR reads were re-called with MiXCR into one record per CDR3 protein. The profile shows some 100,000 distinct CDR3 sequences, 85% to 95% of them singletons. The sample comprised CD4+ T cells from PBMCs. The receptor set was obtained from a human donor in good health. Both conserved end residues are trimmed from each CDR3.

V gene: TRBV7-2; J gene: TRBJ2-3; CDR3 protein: ASSLVTGSFTDTQY
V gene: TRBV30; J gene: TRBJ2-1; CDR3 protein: ASDRGTAGQF
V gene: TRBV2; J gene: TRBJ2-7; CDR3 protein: ASNPGLSSYEQY
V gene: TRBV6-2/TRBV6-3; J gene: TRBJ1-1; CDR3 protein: ASSRRTPMGAEAF
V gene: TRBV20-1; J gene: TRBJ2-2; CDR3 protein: SADGDPGGGGELF
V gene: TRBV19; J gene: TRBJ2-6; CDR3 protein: ASSIEGRSGANVLT
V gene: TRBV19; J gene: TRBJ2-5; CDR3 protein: ASGETQY
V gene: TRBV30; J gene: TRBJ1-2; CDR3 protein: AWSPPQTGIYGYT
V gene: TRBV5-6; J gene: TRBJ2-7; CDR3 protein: ASSPLALSTYEQY
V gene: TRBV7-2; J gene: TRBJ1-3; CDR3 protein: ASSSQRQGRISGNTIY
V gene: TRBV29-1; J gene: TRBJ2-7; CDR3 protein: SVEDHGPTYEQY
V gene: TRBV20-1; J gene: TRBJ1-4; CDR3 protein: SASTVGRTNEKLF
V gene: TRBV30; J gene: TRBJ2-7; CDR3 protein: AWSITSGTYEQY
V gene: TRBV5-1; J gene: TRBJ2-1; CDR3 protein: ASSLRSRQQSSYNEQF
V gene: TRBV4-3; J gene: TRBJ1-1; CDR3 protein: ASSQQDRVGSRAF
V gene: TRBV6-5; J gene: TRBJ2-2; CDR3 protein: ASRTSTGELF
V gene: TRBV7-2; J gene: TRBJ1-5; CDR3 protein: ASSVSGVVGNQPQH
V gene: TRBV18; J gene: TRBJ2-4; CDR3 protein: ASSGPQGKNIQY
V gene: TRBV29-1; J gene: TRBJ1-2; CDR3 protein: SVVARGQGAYGHT
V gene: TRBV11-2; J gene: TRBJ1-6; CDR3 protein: ASSLDHLDSPLH
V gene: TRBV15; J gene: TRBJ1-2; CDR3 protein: ATSRGELGNGYT
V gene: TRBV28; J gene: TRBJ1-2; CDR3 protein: ASSSPGQNYGYT
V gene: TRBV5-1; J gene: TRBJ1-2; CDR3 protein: ASSLAGVGGYT
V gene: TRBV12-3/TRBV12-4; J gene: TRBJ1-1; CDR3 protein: ASSRPGTGGVEAF
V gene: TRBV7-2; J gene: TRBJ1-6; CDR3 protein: ASKNRGAGSSPLH
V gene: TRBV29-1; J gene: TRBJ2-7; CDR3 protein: SVAKSGGYSYEQY
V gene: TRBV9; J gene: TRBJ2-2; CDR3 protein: ASSVRDRADGELF
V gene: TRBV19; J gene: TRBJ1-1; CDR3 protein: ASKVRNTEAF
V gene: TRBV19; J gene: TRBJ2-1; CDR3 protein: ASSDRTGFNEQF
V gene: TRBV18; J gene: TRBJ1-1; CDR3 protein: ASTTGNTEAF
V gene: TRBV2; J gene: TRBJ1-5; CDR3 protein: ASSDDLNQPQH
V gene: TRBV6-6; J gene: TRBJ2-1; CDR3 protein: ASSWDREDNEQF
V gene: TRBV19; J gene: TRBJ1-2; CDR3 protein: ASTSDSRFYGYT
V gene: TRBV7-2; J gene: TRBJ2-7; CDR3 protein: ASSLNSGGNYEQY
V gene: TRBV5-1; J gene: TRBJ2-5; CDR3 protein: ASSSLGPGETQY
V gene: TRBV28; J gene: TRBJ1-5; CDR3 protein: ASSLADRANQPQH
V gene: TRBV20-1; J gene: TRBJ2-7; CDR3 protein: SAVDRGRAEQY
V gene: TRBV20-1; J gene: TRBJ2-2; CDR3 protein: SARTGNTGELF
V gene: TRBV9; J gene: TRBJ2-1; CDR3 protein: ASSASGLAVVGGQF
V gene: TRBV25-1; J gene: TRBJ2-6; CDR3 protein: ASSEYGLSGANVLT
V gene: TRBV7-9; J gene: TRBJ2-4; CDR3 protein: ASSSTGGYVKNIQY
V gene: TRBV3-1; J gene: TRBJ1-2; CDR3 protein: ASSLLDRGYGGYT
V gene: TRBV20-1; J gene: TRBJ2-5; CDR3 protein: SARPSAVTQETQY
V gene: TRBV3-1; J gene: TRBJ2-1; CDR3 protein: ASSHGGGRSYEQF
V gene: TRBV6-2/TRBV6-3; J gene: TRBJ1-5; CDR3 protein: ASSRSETEYQPQH
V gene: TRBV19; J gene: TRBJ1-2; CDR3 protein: ASRRAQSGYT
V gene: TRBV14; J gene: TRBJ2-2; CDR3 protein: ASSQARGSTGELF
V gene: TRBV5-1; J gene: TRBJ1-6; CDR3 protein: ASSLANGQGVDSPLH
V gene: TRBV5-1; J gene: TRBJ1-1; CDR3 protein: ASSLDVPGQGAGTEAF
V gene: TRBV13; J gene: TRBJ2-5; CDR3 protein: ASSSRQGVTQY
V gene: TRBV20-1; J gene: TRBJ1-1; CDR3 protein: SASNIQGEAF
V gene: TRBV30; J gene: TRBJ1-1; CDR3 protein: AWKYLTDNTEAF
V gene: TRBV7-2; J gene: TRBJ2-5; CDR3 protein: ASSHGGVQETQY
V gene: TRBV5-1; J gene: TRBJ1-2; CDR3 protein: ASSLQGTGEAGYT
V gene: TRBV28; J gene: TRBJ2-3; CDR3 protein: ASEIAGGPDTQY
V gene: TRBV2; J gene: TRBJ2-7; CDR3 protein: ASGTSGPSMYEQY
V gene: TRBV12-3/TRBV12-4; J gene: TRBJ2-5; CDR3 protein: ASSSLTARAQETQY
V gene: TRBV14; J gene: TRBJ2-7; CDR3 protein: ASSRAGVAYEQY
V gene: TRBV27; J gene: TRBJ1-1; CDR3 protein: ASSGGQRNTEAF